The sequence of this T cell receptor (beta chain) was determined in a study of blood T cells in healthy people across ages. Study results and caveats: PBMCs that were unsorted prevented a conclusive naive versus antigen-experienced comparison. Donors of long life had a larger count of naive CD4+ cells and greater diversity than aged donors. Shifts in expanded clonotypes may have been confounded by donor CMV status, which was unknown.

V gave up 8 bases and J gave up 7 bases; unmatched junction bases: 14. In germline, CDR1 is SQVTM, CDR2 ANQGSEA. CDR3 size: 15 residues. Comment on this clonotype: Its antigen is currently unknown.

With a J-beta primer mix and a sample-barcoded 5' primer, a second PCR ran roughly 6 to 11 cycles. Via MiXCR, TCRdb re-called the 5' RACE reads, giving one row per CDR3 protein. The repertoire holds 600,000 to 650,000 distinct CDR3 sequences, with roughly 58% as singletons. Each sample yielded at least 6 million isolated PBMCs. The sequence came from a man aged 55-75 years in good health. Sequencing used blood. V is TRBV29-1 and J is TRBJ2-1, with TRBD1 identical over 10 bases. DNA of the CDR3: TGCAGCACGACACCGGGACAGGGGCCTAAGAATGAGCAGTTCTTC. Translating gives CSTTPGQGPKNEQFF.